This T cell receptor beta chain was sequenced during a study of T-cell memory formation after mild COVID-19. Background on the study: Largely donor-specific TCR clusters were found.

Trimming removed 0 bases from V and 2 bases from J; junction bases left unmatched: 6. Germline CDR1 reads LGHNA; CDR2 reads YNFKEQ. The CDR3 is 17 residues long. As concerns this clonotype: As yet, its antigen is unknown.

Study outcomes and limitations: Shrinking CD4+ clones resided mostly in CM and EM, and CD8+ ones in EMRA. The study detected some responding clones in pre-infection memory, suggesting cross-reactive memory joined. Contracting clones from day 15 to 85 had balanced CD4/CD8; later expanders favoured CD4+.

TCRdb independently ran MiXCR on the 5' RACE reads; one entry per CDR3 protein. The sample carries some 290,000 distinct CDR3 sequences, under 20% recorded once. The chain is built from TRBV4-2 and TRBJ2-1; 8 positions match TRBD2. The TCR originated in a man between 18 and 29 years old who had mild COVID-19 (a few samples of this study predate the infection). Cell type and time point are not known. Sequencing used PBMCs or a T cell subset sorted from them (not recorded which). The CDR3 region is CASSQDLQRGTYNEQFF. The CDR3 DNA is TGTGCCAGCAGCCAAGATTTGCAGCGGGGGACCTACAATGAGCAGTTCTTC.